A selection of T cell receptor beta chains follows, all from one sample in a study of chemoradiotherapy in HPV16-positive cancers. Generated by immunoSEQ multiplex PCR, the TCRdb table keeps only in-frame clones and is missing some. The sample holds 30,000 to 40,000 clones, 89% seen once. The sequencing here drew on blood, taken from a patient who underwent chemoradiotherapy. The receptor set was obtained from a human donor with HPV-associated anogenital cancer. The CDR3 runs from the conserved cysteine through the conserved F or W. The D gene is left open where the match is weak. The size entry is marked missing in some rows and otherwise reads once, few, many or a size class.

CASSDVGTYLSYEQYF,TGTGCCAGCAGTGATGTAGGGACATACCTTTCCTACGAGCAGTACTTC,TRBV6-1,TRBJ2-7,-,-
CASSQRITAGEETQYF,TGCGCCAGCAGCCAAAGGATCACGGCGGGAGAAGAGACCCAGTACTTC,TRBV4-1,TRBJ2-5,TRBD2,-
CASSYDRRVNTEAFF,TGTGCCAGCAGTTACGACAGGAGAGTAAACACTGAAGCTTTCTTT,TRBV6-6,TRBJ1-1,-,-
CASSQELVGSGYTF,TGCGCCAGCAGCCAAGAGTTGGTAGGGAGTGGCTACACCTTC,TRBV4-3,TRBJ1-2,-,-
CASSQLAGESNEQFF,TGCGCCAGCAGCCAACTAGCGGGGGAAAGCAATGAGCAGTTCTTC,TRBV4-3,TRBJ2-1,TRBD2,-
CASSLNQGRQETQYF,TGTGCCAGCAGCTTAAACCAGGGCCGCCAAGAGACCCAGTACTTC,TRBV11-3,TRBJ2-5,-,-
CAIKGGEGPAPETQYF,TGTGCCATCAAAGGCGGCGAAGGGCCCGCGCCGGAGACCCAGTACTTC,TRBV10-3,TRBJ2-5,-,-
CAISEVRGGGNTEAFF,TGTGCCATCAGTGAAGTAAGAGGGGGTGGGAACACTGAAGCTTTCTTT,TRBV10-3,TRBJ1-1,-,-
CASSLAPGGGNQGEQFF,TGTGCCAGCAGCTTAGCCCCAGGGGGGGGGAACCAGGGTGAGCAGTTCTTC,TRBV7-6,TRBJ2-1,-,-
CASSPVGAHEQYF,TGTGCCAGCTCACCCGTCGGGGCCCACGAGCAGTACTTC,TRBV18,TRBJ2-7,-,once
CASSDASSTDTQYF,TGTGCCAGCTCGGACGCCTCTAGCACAGATACGCAGTATTTT,TRBV5-5,TRBJ2-3,-,-
CASSLSGGAAEAFF,TGTGCCAGCAGTTTATCAGGGGGCGCGGCTGAAGCTTTCTTT,TRBV27,TRBJ1-1,TRBD1,-
CASSKQGGGSYGYTF,TGTGCCAGCAGCAAACAGGGAGGGGGAAGCTATGGCTACACCTTC,TRBV11-2,TRBJ1-2,-,-
CASSLTFSGDSSYNSPLHF,TGCGCCAGCAGCTTGACCTTCTCAGGGGATAGCTCCTATAATTCACCCCTCCACTTT,TRBV5-1,TRBJ1-6,-,-
CASSFQGGTEAFF,TGCGCCAGCAGCTTTCAGGGGGGGACTGAAGCTTTCTTT,TRBV5-1,TRBJ1-1,TRBD1,-
CSVEVTGRGETQYF,TGCAGCGTTGAAGTCACAGGACGGGGAGAGACCCAGTACTTC,TRBV29-1,TRBJ2-5,-,-
CASSLTGVKGYTF,TGTGCCAGCAGCTTGACAGGGGTGAAGGGCTACACCTTC,TRBV7-2,TRBJ1-2,TRBD1,-
CASSDLTENQETQYF,TGTGCCAGCAGTGACCTGACTGAGAACCAAGAGACCCAGTACTTC,TRBV6-1,TRBJ2-5,-,-
CASSPGGAGNTEAFF,TGCGCCAGCAGCCCCGGAGGGGCGGGGAACACTGAAGCTTTCTTT,TRBV5-1,TRBJ1-1,-,-
CATGLAVHTQYF,TGTGCCACCGGACTAGCGGTGCATACGCAGTATTTT,TRBV6-6,TRBJ2-3,TRBD2,-
CASSPLQGDTQYF,TGTGCCAGCAGCCCTCTACAGGGAGATACGCAGTATTTT,TRBV4-2,TRBJ2-3,-,-
CASGLEPVETQYF,TGTGCTAGTGGTTTGGAACCAGTAGAGACCCAGTACTTC,TRBV12-5,TRBJ2-5,-,-
CASRGQGDTEAFF,TGTGCCAGTAGGGGACAGGGGGACACTGAAGCTTTCTTT,TRBV19,TRBJ1-1,TRBD1,-
CASSRQESNQPQHF,TGTGCCAGCAGTAGGCAGGAGAGCAATCAGCCCCAGCATTTT,TRBV6-1,TRBJ1-5,-,-
CASSPRTASDEQFF,TGTGCCAGCAGCCCCAGGACTGCCAGTGATGAGCAGTTCTTC,TRBV7-2,TRBJ2-1,-,-
CASSSDGRLTDTQYF,TGTGCCAGCAGCTCGGACGGTAGACTCACAGATACGCAGTATTTT,TRBV6-5,TRBJ2-3,-,-
CASSSSLAGVYEQYF,TGTGCCAGCAGTTCCTCACTAGCGGGAGTCTACGAGCAGTACTTC,TRBV27,TRBJ2-7,TRBD2,-
CASSLTLHGTSGITDTQYF,TGTGCCAGCAGCTTGACCTTACACGGGACTAGCGGTATCACAGATACGCAGTATTTT,TRBV5-5,TRBJ2-3,TRBD2,-
CASSLVAGNTEAFF,TGTGCCAGCAGCTTAGTAGCAGGTAACACTGAAGCTTTCTTT,TRBV7-9,TRBJ1-1,-,-
CASSLDRNGEQYF,TGTGCCAGCAGCTTAGATCGGAACGGCGAGCAGTACTTC,TRBV11-2,TRBJ2-7,-,few
CASSESSIETQYF,TGTGCCAGCAGTGAGTCATCTATAGAGACCCAGTACTTC,TRBV2,TRBJ2-5,-,-
CAWSARRGDQPQHF,TGTGCCTGGAGTGCCCGGCGGGGAGATCAGCCCCAGCATTTT,TRBV30,TRBJ1-5,-,-
CASSDPGQGVVEQYF,TGTGCCAGCAGCGACCCGGGACAGGGGGTCGTCGAGCAGTACTTC,TRBV5-4,TRBJ2-7,TRBD1,-
CASSISLASSGNTIYF,TGTGCCAGTAGTATATCACTAGCGAGCTCTGGAAACACCATATATTTT,TRBV19,TRBJ1-3,-,few
CAWSVRGPKFF,TGTGCCTGGAGTGTACGAGGGCCAAAGTTCTTC,TRBV30,TRBJ2-1,-,-
CASSLRGQANTGELFF,TGTGCCAGCAGCTTACGGGGTCAGGCGAACACCGGGGAGCTGTTTTTT,TRBV11-3,TRBJ2-2,-,-
CASSKGQVNSNQPQHF,TGTGCCAGCAGTAAAGGACAGGTTAATAGCAATCAGCCCCAGCATTTT,TRBV6-1,TRBJ1-5,TRBD1,-
CASRPQGVDTEAFF,TGTGCCAGCAGACCCCAGGGGGTTGACACTGAAGCTTTCTTT,TRBV2,TRBJ1-1,TRBD1,-
CASSPHGFRETEAFF,TGTGCCAGCAGCCCCCACGGCTTCAGGGAGACTGAAGCTTTCTTT,TRBV7-9,TRBJ1-1,-,-
CASSGGKRSYNEQFF,TGTGCCAGTAGTGGGGGGAAGCGCTCCTACAATGAGCAGTTCTTC,TRBV19,TRBJ2-1,-,few
CASSPRTGIQETQYF,TGTGCCAGCAGTCCTCGCACAGGGATTCAAGAGACCCAGTACTTC,TRBV11-3,TRBJ2-5,-,-
CASSLWGEEGPNEKLFF,TGTGCCAGCAGTTTATGGGGGGAAGAGGGGCCTAATGAAAAACTGTTTTTT,TRBV27,TRBJ1-4,-,-
CASSLDPGGSTDTQYF,TGCGCCAGCAGCTTGGACCCCGGAGGGAGCACAGATACGCAGTATTTT,TRBV5-1,TRBJ2-3,-,-
CASSLAKRSGAPQHF,TGTGCCAGCAGCTTAGCGAAAAGGTCCGGGGCGCCCCAGCATTTT,TRBV7-9,TRBJ1-5,-,once
CASSIDRAGTGELFF,TGTGCCAGTAGTATCGATCGGGCTGGCACCGGGGAGCTGTTTTTT,TRBV19,TRBJ2-2,-,-
CASSLGGRGYTDTQYF,TGTGCCAGCAGCTTGGGTGGGCGGGGATACACAGATACGCAGTATTTT,TRBV5-8,TRBJ2-3,-,-
CASSLSLAGGYEQYF,TGTGCCAGCAGCTTATCTCTAGCGGGAGGCTACGAGCAGTACTTC,TRBV7-6,TRBJ2-7,TRBD2,-
CASSGSNSPLHF,TGTGCCAGCAGTGGGTCGAATTCACCCCTCCACTTT,TRBV2,TRBJ1-6,-,-
CASTGAEGNQPQHF,TGTGCCAGCACCGGGGCGGAGGGGAATCAGCCCCAGCATTTT,TRBV6-6,TRBJ1-5,-,-
CASSLEEISSPLHF,TGCGCCAGCAGCTTGGAGGAGATCTCTTCACCCCTCCACTTT,TRBV5-1,TRBJ1-6,-,-
CASSLVRAGGDRRGGYTF,TGTGCCAGCAGCTTAGTCAGGGCAGGGGGCGACCGACGGGGTGGCTACACCTTC,TRBV7-2,TRBJ1-2,TRBD1,-
CASSPLAGAVF,TGTGCCAGCAGCCCCTTAGCGGGGGCGGTCTTC,TRBV5-8,TRBJ2-1,TRBD2,-
CASSVDGGSYEQYF,TGTGCCAGCAGCGTAGATGGCGGTTCCTACGAGCAGTACTTC,TRBV9,TRBJ2-7,-,-
CASSRSDGELYGYTF,TGTGCCAGCAGCCGCTCGGACGGAGAACTTTATGGCTACACCTTC,TRBV4-2,TRBJ1-2,-,-
CASSPRLAGTGELFF,TGTGCCAGCAGCCCCCGACTAGCGGGCACCGGGGAGCTGTTTTTT,TRBV9,TRBJ2-2,TRBD2,-
CASSVGTPANYGYTF,TGTGCCAGCAGTGTTGGGACGCCTGCTAACTATGGCTACACCTTC,TRBV6-5,TRBJ1-2,-,-
CASSVDSARGGYNEQFF,TGTGCCAGCAGCGTAGATAGCGCCCGAGGGGGGTACAATGAGCAGTTCTTC,TRBV9,TRBJ2-1,-,-